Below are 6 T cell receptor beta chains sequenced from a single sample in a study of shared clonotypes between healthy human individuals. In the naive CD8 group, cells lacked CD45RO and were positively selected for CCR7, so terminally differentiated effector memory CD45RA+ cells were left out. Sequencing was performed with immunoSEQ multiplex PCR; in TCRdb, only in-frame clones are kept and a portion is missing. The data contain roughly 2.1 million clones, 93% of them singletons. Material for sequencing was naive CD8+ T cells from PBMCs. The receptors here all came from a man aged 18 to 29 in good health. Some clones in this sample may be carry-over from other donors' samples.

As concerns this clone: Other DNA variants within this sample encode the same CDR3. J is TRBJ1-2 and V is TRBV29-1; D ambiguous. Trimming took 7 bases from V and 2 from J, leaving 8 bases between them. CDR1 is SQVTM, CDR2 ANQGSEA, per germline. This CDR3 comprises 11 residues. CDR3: CSAPGNYGYTF. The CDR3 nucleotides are TGCAGCGCCCCCGGCAACTATGGCTACACCTTC. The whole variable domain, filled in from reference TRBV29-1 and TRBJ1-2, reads SAVISQKPSRDICQRGTSLTIQCQVDSQVTMMFWYRQQPGQSLTLIATANQGSEATYESGFVIDKFPISRPNLTFSTLTVSNMSPEDSSIYLCSAPGNYGYTFGSGTRLTVV.

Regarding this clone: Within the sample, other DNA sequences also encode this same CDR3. The CDR3 DNA reads as TGTGCCAGTAGTATCGCAGGGGATGAGCAGTACTTC. It is translated as CASSIAGDEQYF. This chain uses TRBV19 with TRBJ2-7; maybe TRBD1 (6 bases). CDR1 LNHDA and CDR2 SQIVND come from the germline V gene (reference sequence). The CDR3 has 12 amino acids. The V end lost 3 bases, the J end lost 7 bases, and 10 bases lay between the germline ends.

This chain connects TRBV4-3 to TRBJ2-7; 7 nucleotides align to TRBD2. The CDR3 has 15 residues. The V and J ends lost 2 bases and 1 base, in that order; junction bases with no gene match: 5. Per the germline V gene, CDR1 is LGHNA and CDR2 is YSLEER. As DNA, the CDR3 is TGCGCCAGCAGCCAAACTAGCGATTATTCCTACGAGCAGTACTTC. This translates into CASSQTSDYSYEQYF.

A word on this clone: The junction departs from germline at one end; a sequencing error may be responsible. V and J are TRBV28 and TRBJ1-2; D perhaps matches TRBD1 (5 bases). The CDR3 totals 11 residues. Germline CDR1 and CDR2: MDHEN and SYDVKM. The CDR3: CASSSTGTVFF. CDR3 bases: TGTGCCAGCAGTTCCACCGGGACCGTCTTTTTC.

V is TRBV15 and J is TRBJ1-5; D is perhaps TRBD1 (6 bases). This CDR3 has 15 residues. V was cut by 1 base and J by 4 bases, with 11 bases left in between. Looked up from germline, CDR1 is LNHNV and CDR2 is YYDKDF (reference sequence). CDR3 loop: CATSRAGEGNQPQHF. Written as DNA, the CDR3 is TGTGCCACCAGCAGAGCAGGGGAGGGAAATCAGCCCCAGCATTTT.

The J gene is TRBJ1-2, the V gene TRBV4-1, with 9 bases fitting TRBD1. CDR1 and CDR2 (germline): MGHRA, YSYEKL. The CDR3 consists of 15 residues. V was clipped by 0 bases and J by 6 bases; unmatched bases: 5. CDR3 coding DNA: TGCGCCAGCAGCCAAGAGGGACAGGGTAAGAATGGCTACACCTTC. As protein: CASSQEGQGKNGYTF.